This is a list of T cell receptor beta chains from one sample in a study of human T cells and chemical hapten exposure. TCRdb called the RACE reads again in MiXCR, with one record for every CDR3 protein. The data hold some 99,000 distinct CDR3 sequences, with roughly 9% observed a single time. The specimen comprised whole blood, sampled in connection with sensitization to the hapten diphenylcyclopropenone (DPC). Every receptor here comes from a woman between 40 and 50 years old with alopecia areata. Some clones in this sample may be carry-over from other donors' samples. Both conserved end residues are trimmed from each CDR3. Some rows have no size entry. The others give once, few or many, or a class for an expanded clone.

TRBJ2-1	TRBV6-2/TRBV6-3	.	ASTNRVGNEQF
TRBJ2-3	TRBV6-2/TRBV6-3	few	ASRRGAGTDTQY
TRBJ1-6	TRBV30	few	AWSPTGQVSYNSPLH
TRBJ1-1	TRBV5-1	.	ASSYDTGGTEAF
TRBJ1-5	TRBV6-1	.	ASSGESGVKPQH
TRBJ2-3	TRBV6-5	.	ASSSRFAGLGSLNTQY
TRBJ1-2	TRBV5-1	few	ASSLEDFYGYT
TRBJ2-6	TRBV7-2	few	ASSPPGANVLT
TRBJ1-4	TRBV7-9	many	AFPGTGNEKLF
TRBJ2-7	TRBV9	many	ASSVTDNSYEQY